This T cell receptor (beta chain) derives from a study of cytomegalovirus exposure and HLA in healthy donors. General study findings and limits: TRBV6-2, TRBV6-3 and some other V segments were unresolvable in 87-base-pair reads.

For this clone: Its antigen is still unknown.

With 60 Vbeta and 13 Jbeta primers, the PCR was carried out. Some clones are missing from TCRdb's copy, which holds only in-frame ones; the method was immunoSEQ multiplex PCR. The data contain roughly 100,000 clones, 79% of them seen just once; the ten biggest clones take up approximately 2.8%. Germline CDR1 MNHEY, CDR2 SVGAGI. CDR3 length: 13 amino acids. V dropped 2 bases and J dropped 8 bases, with 12 bases sitting between them. The rearrangement links TRBV6-5 to TRBJ1-1; D unclear. The sample taken for sequencing was PBMCs. This clonotype was sampled from a woman in her forties in good health and CMV-seronegative. The CDR3 DNA reads as TGTGCCAGCAGTTACCCGGCCTCGGGGGAAGCTTTCTTT. This translates into CASSYPASGEAFF.